One T cell receptor (beta chain) is described in this entry. The entry originates in a study of blood T cell repertoires in COVID-19. Study as a whole: PBMCs, B-cell-depleted T cells, or T cells provided the cDNA or gDNA that made up the material.

Germline V lookup: CDR1 LNHDA, CDR2 SQIVND (reference sequence). The CDR3 runs to 12 residues. Trimming pared 6 bases from V and 8 bases from J, leaving 13 bases between. Authors' analysis steps: Amplifying reference gene primers gave estimates of nucleated cell counts. Profiled with immunoSEQ multiplex PCR; TCRdb holds only in-frame clones, not every one. From that table come the V and J calls and clone size; the DNA was used to work out D and trimming. The repertoire consists of some 270,000 clones, with 70% to 90% occurring once and the leading ten covering about 11%. The chain combines TRBV19 with TRBJ1-2, with D tentatively TRBD1 (6 bases). Material for sequencing was peripheral blood. This receptor was taken from a woman in her 70s with acute or convalescent COVID-19. CDR3 nucleotides: TGTGCCAGTAGACAGGGTTCGGAGGGCTACACCTTC. Amino acid sequence: CASRQGSEGYTF.